This entry describes one T cell receptor beta chain. What it recognizes is unknown. While unrecorded immune exposures were likely, the donors were nominally healthy when sampled. These data come from a study of cytomegalovirus exposure and HLA in healthy donors. General study results and limits: A few of the chains that were CMV-associated were confirmed in vitro to be specific for CMV antigens. It was taken for granted in presence/absence analyses that sequencing depth across donors was roughly uniform.

PCR primers comprised 60 Vbeta and 13 Jbeta primers. Only in-frame clones appear in the TCRdb table, and some are missing; sequencing was by immunoSEQ multiplex PCR. Counted here are 150,000 or so clones, 73% occurring once; the ten biggest clones make up 1.5% to 2%. V was pared by 3 bases and J by 9 bases, with 15 bases between. The CDR3 sequence is 14 residues long. Germline values: CDR1 SEHNR, CDR2 FQNEAQ (reference sequence). The rearrangement joins TRBV7-9 to TRBJ2-1; TRBD1 is a possible D gene (5 bases). The TCR sequence derives from a woman younger than 35 in good health and CMV-seronegative. Input material: PBMCs. The chain's CDR3 is CASSLGLGSGEQFF. Written as DNA, the CDR3 is TGTGCCAGCAGCTTGGGGCTGGGGTCTGGTGAGCAGTTCTTC.